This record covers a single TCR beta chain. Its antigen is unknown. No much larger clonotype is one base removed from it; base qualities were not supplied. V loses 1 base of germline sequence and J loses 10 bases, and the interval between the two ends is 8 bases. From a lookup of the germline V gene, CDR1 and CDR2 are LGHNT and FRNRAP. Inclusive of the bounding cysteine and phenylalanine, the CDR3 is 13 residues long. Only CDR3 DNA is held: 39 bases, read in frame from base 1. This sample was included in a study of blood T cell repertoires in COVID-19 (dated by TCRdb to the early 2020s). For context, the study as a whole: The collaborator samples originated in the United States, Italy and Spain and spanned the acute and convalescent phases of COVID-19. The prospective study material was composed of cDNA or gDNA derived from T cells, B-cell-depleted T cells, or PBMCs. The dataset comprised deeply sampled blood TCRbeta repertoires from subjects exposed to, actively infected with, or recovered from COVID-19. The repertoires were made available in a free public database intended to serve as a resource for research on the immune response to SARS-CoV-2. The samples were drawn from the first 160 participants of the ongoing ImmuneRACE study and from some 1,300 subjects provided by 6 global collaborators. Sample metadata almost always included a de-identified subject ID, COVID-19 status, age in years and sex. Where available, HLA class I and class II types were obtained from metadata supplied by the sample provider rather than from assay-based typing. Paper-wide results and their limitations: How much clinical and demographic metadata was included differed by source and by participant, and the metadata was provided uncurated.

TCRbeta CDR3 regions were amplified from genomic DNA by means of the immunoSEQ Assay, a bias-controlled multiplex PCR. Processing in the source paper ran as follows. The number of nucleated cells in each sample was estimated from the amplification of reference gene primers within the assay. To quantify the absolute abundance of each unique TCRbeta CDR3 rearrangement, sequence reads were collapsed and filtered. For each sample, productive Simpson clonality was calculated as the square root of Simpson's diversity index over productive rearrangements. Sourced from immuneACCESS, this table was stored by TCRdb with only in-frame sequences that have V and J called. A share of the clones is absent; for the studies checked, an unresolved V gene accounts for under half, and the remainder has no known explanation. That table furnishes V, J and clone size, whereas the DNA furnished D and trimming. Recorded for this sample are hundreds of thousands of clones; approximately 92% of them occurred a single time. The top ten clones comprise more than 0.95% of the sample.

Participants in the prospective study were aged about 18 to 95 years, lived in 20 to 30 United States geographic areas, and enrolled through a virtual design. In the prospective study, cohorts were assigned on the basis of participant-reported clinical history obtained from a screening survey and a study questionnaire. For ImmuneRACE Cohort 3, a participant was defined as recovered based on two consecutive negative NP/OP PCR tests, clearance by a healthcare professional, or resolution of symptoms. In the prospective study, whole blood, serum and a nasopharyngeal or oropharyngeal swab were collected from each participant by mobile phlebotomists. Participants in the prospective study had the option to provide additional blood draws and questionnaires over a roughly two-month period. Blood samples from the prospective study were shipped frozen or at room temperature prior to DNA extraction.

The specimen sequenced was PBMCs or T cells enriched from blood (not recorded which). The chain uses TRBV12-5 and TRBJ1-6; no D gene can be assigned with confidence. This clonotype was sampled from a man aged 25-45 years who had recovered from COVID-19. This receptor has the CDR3 CASGLETRSPLHF. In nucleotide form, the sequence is TGTGCTAGTGGTTTGGAGACTAGATCACCCCTCCACTTT.